The 15 T cell receptor beta chains given below trace back to one sample, sequenced in a study of T cells in Graves' hyperthyroidism and ophthalmopathy. Template material for amplifying TCR beta CDR3 regions consisted of RNA transcripts. The study used the HTBI primer set for a first-round RT-PCR of the TCR CDR3. TCRdb re-derived calls from the multiplex PCR reads in MiXCR, one entry per CDR3 protein. The sample carries about 770,000 distinct CDR3 sequences, roughly 20% recorded once. Source material: blood. The receptors shown here come from a woman aged 50 to 60 with Graves' hyperthyroidism that later progressed to Graves' ophthalmopathy.

This clonotype was counted only a few times. The chain is built from TRBV10-1 and TRBJ1-2, with D uncertain. The CDR3 sequence is 15 residues long. In germline, CDR1 is WNHNN, CDR2 SYGVQD (reference sequence). V was trimmed by 0 bases and J by 7 bases, leaving 15 bases between them. CDR3 DNA sequence: TGCGCCAGCAGTGAGTCGGCCCGCCCTGCCAGTGGCTACACCTTC. It yields the protein CASSESARPASGYTF.

The V gene is TRBV6-1, the J gene TRBJ1-1, with 9 bases identical to TRBD1. Germline CDR1 reads MNHNS; CDR2 reads SASEGT. CDR3 length: 14 amino acids. J lost 3 bases, V lost 6 bases, and 5 bases had no gene match. The CDR3 sequence is CASRGQGPDTEAFF. The CDR3 nucleotides are TGTGCCAGCAGGGGACAGGGCCCGGACACTGAAGCTTTCTTT.

This clonotype was detected ten times or more. J is TRBJ1-1 and V is TRBV15, with D maybe TRBD1 (5 bases). Germline CDR1 LNHNV, CDR2 YYDKDF (reference sequence). The CDR3 consists of 13 residues. The V and J ends lost 5 bases and 5 bases respectively, with 12 bases between them. Here the CDR3 reads CATSGRESTEAFF. The CDR3 DNA reads as TGTGCCACCAGCGGCAGGGAAAGTACTGAAGCTTTCTTT.

This clonotype was recorded at least ten times. The rearrangement joins TRBV20-1 to TRBJ2-3; D ambiguous. CDR1 is DFQATT and CDR2 is SNEGSKA in the germline V gene (reference sequence). This CDR3 contains 11 residues. Trimming shortened V by 3 bases and J by 5 bases, and 6 bases separated the two germline ends. CDR3 bases: TGCAGTGCTAGTTCCGTAGATACGCAGTATTTT. Translating gives CSASSVDTQYF.

The chain is built from TRBV6-1 and TRBJ1-1; D not certain. V shed 7 bases and J shed 0 bases, with 15 bases lying between them. CDR1 MNHNS and CDR2 SASEGT come from the germline V gene. This CDR3 has 15 amino acids. The CDR3 nucleotides are TGTGCCAGCATCATAACCCAAGCAATGAACACTGAAGCTTTCTTT. Protein: CASIITQAMNTEAFF.

This clonotype was counted a few times. The chain combines TRBV29-1 with TRBJ1-5; D is perhaps TRBD1 (5 bases). Per the germline V gene, CDR1 is SQVTM and CDR2 is ANQGSEA. The CDR3 spans 14 residues. The V and J ends lost 4 bases and 1 base respectively, with 11 bases between them. CDR3 loop: CSVGGDGSNQPQHF. The CDR3 DNA reads TGCAGCGTTGGAGGGGACGGGAGCAATCAGCCCCAGCATTTT.

This clonotype appeared many times. This chain uses TRBV11-2 with TRBJ2-2, with D perhaps TRBD1 (6 bases). This CDR3 region has 14 residues. CDR1 SGHAT and CDR2 FQNNGV come from the germline V gene. With 5 bases removed from V and 6 bases from J, the gap between germline ends came to 13 bases. The CDR3 sequence is CASSTHRAAGELFF. Written as DNA, the CDR3 is TGTGCCAGCAGCACCCACAGGGCGGCCGGGGAGCTGTTTTTT.

This clonotype was seen just once. The V gene is TRBV5-1, the J gene TRBJ1-4; TRBD1 matches at 7 bases. V lost 7 bases, J lost 7 bases, and 7 bases stayed unmatched. The CDR3 is 13 amino acids. Germline values: CDR1 SGHRS, CDR2 YFSETQ. CDR3 sequence reads: CASWDSIGEKLFF. CDR3 nucleotides: TGCGCCAGCTGGGACAGTATTGGTGAAAAACTGTTTTTT.

This clonotype was seen a handful of times. The chain links TRBV19 to TRBJ2-3, with 9 bases aligning to TRBD2. The CDR3 totals 13 residues. J gave up 5 bases and V 7 bases, and 4 bases lay outside the gene matches. Germline CDR1 LNHDA, CDR2 SQIVND (reference sequence). In DNA form, the CDR3 reads TGTGCCAGTAAGGGACTAGCCGTAGATACGCAGTATTTT. Its translation is CASKGLAVDTQYF.

This chain uses TRBV5-1 with TRBJ2-7; a possible D gene is TRBD1 (5 bases). Trimming left V 9 bases short and J 3 bases short, with 25 bases between. Germline CDR1 SGHRS, CDR2 YFSETQ. The CDR3 runs to 16 residues. In nucleotides, the CDR3 is TGCGCCACGACCCAACTCCCTCAAACAGGCTACTACGAGCAGTACTTC. It codes for CATTQLPQTGYYEQYF.

This clonotype has just a few counts. This CDR3 reads CSAKGQGENTIYF. The CDR3 DNA reads TGCAGTGCTAAGGGACAGGGTGAAAACACCATATATTTT. The chain uses TRBV20-1 and TRBJ1-3; 9 bases match TRBD1. The germline gives CDR1 DFQATT, CDR2 SNEGSKA (reference sequence). The CDR3 loop spans 13 amino acids. V was pared by 4 bases and J by 6 bases, with 4 bases of the junction left unmatched.

In this sample, this clonotype turned up many times. The V gene is TRBV6-1, the J gene TRBJ1-1; D not certain. V was trimmed by 5 bases and J by 0 bases, leaving 7 bases between them. This CDR3 spans 13 amino acids. The germline gives CDR1 MNHNS, CDR2 SASEGT. This CDR3 reads CASSRTLNTEAFF. CDR3 DNA sequence: TGTGCCAGCAGTCGGACCTTGAACACTGAAGCTTTCTTT.

The CDR3 loop reads CASSYSFTGSNQPQHF. In DNA, the CDR3 is TGTGCCAGCAGTTACTCCTTTACAGGTAGCAATCAGCCCCAGCATTTT. The V gene is TRBV6-2 or TRBV6-3, the J gene TRBJ1-5; perhaps TRBD1 as D (5 bases). Per the germline V gene, CDR1 is MNHEY and CDR2 is SVGEGT. V was trimmed by 0 bases and J by 0 bases, leaving 9 bases between them. CDR3 length: 16 residues.

This clonotype was seen ten or more times. The genes are TRBV7-9 and TRBJ1-5; no firm D call. Trimming cost V 4 bases and J 7 bases, with 8 bases left between them. The CDR3 is 12 residues long. Germline CDR1 reads SEHNR; CDR2 reads FQNEAQ (reference sequence). CDR3 protein: CASSSSGQPQHF. The CDR3 DNA reads TGTGCCAGCAGCTCATCGGGACAGCCCCAGCATTTT. The full variable domain, in which reference TRBV7-9 and TRBJ1-5 provide the parts outside the CDR3, is DTGVSQNPRHKITKRGQNVTFRCDPISEHNRLYWYRQTLGQGPEFLTYFQNEAQLEKSRLLSDRFSAERPKGSFSTLEIQRTEQGDSAMYLCASSSSGQPQHFGDGTRLSIL.

This clonotype has at least ten counts. The V gene is TRBV18, the J gene TRBJ1-5; possibly TRBD1 for D (5 bases). The germline V gene encodes CDR1 KGHSH and CDR2 LQKENI. This CDR3 comprises 15 residues. Trimming took 3 bases from V and 1 from J, leaving 10 bases between them. CDR3 sequence (DNA): TGTGCCAGCTCACCGGCAGGGTTCAGCAATCAGCCCCAGCATTTT. It is translated as CASSPAGFSNQPQHF.